This is a list of T cell receptor beta chains from one sample in a study of cytomegalovirus exposure and HLA in healthy donors. Assay used: immunoSEQ multiplex PCR; TCRdb lists only in-frame clones, some missing. The sample has about 200,000 clones, around 86% seen once. The specimen sequenced was PBMCs. These receptors originate from a woman in her thirties or forties in good health and CMV-seronegative. CDR3s include the opening cysteine and the closing phenylalanine or tryptophan. The D gene is left open where the match is weak. Clone size is not always given. Where it is, it says once, few, many or a class for expanded clones.

v_call: TRBV2
j_call: TRBJ2-5
clone_size: .
d_call: TRBD1
cdr3_aa: CASSEALQGAETQYF

v_call: TRBV20-1
j_call: TRBJ2-1
clone_size: .
d_call: TRBD1
cdr3_aa: CSANRGNEQFF

v_call: TRBV7-8
j_call: TRBJ1-1
clone_size: .
d_call: .
cdr3_aa: CASSSTRDFLWMNTEAFF

v_call: TRBV27
j_call: TRBJ2-3
clone_size: .
d_call: TRBD2
cdr3_aa: CASTRGSRADTQYF

v_call: TRBV7-6
j_call: TRBJ2-3
clone_size: few
d_call: .
cdr3_aa: CASSLTDTQYF

v_call: TRBV19
j_call: TRBJ2-2
clone_size: few
d_call: TRBD2
cdr3_aa: CASSRLAGVRTGELFF

v_call: TRBV25-1
j_call: TRBJ2-7
clone_size: .
d_call: .
cdr3_aa: CASSETVTRQYF

v_call: TRBV18
j_call: TRBJ1-5
clone_size: .
d_call: .
cdr3_aa: CASSPTQDQPQHF

v_call: TRBV5-1
j_call: TRBJ1-6
clone_size: .
d_call: TRBD1
cdr3_aa: CASSRDRVRNSPLHF

v_call: TRBV4-1
j_call: TRBJ1-5
clone_size: .
d_call: .
cdr3_aa: CASSEGYRQASNQPQHF

v_call: TRBV6-6
j_call: TRBJ1-1
clone_size: .
d_call: .
cdr3_aa: CASSHRQQGESAFF

v_call: TRBV30
j_call: TRBJ2-3
clone_size: .
d_call: .
cdr3_aa: CAWTSASVPDTQYF

v_call: TRBV19
j_call: TRBJ2-5
clone_size: .
d_call: TRBD1
cdr3_aa: CASRKGQLQETQYF